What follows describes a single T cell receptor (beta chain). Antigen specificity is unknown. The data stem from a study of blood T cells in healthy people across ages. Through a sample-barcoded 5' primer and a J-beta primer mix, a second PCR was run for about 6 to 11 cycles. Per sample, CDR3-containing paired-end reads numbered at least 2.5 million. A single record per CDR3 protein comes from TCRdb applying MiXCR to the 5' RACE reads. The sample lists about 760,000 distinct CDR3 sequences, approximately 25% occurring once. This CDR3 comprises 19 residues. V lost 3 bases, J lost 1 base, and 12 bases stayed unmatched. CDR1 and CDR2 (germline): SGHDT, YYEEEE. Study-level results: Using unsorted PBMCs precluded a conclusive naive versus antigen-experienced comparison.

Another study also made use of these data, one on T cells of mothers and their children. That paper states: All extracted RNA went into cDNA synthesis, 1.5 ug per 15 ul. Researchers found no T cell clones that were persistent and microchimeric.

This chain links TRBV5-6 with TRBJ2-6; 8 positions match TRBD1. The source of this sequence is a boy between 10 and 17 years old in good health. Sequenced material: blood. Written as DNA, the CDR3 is TGTGCCAGCAGCTCGATTCTAGGACAGGGTTTATCTGGGGCCAACGTCCTGACTTTC. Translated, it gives CASSSILGQGLSGANVLTF.